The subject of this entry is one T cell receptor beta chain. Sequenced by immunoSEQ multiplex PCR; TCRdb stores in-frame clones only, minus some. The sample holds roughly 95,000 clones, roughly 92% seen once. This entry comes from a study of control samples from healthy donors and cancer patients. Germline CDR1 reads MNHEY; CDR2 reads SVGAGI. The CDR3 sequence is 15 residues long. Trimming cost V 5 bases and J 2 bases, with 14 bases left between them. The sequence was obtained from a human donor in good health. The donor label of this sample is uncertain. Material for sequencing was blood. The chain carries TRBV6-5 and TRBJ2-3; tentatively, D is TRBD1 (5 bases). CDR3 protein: CASSPLRQYTDTQYF. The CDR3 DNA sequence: TGTGCCAGCAGTCCACTACGACAGTACACAGATACGCAGTATTTT.